The TCR beta chain described here comes from a study of blood T cells in healthy people across ages. The second PCR ran about 6 to 12 cycles with a sample-barcoded 5' primer and J-beta primers. TCRdb reanalysed the 5' RACE reads using MiXCR and keeps one entry per CDR3 protein. The sample has about 1.5 million distinct CDR3 sequences, 42% seen once. The CDR3 runs 15 residues. Germline V CDR1 and CDR2: MNHNS, SASEGT. The V and J ends lost 4 bases and 5 bases, in that order; junction bases with no gene match: 7. This clonotype was obtained from a woman aged 18-35 years in good health. This rearrangement joins TRBV6-1 to TRBJ1-2; 10 nucleotides match TRBD1. The sequenced sample consisted of blood. The CDR3 DNA reads as TGTGCCAGCAGTGGCGGACAGGGGGTGGGTTATGGCTACACCTTC. Its protein product is CASSGGQGVGYGYTF.